The 4 T cell receptor beta chains below come from one sample, sequenced in a study of shared clonotypes between healthy human individuals. CD8 cells regarded as naive lacked CD45RO, were positively chosen for CCR7, and omitted terminally differentiated effector memory CD45RA+ cells. Repertoires were generated with immunoSEQ multiplex PCR, while TCRdb's copy carries only in-frame clones and drops some. The data contain around 550,000 clones, 85% to 95% of them singletons. Sequencing input: naive CD8+ T cells sorted from blood. These receptors originate from a woman aged 25 to 45 in good health.

The rearrangement uses TRBV28 and TRBJ1-2, with a tentative D call TRBD1 (6 bases). Germline V gene lookup returns CDR1 MDHEN and CDR2 SYDVKM. This CDR3 has 14 residues. V lost 4 bases and J 6 bases, leaving 15 bases between the germline ends. CDR3: CASSWDTYTNGYTF. CDR3 in DNA: TGTGCCAGCAGTTGGGACACATATACCAATGGCTACACCTTC.

For the CDR3, the DNA is TGTGCCAGCAGTTACCTGGACGGCAATGAGCAGTTCTTC. This codes for CASSYLDGNEQFF. The gene calls are TRBV6-5 and TRBJ2-1; D not resolved. In germline, CDR1 is MNHEY, CDR2 SVGAGI. The ends were cut back, 2 bases at V and 6 bases at J, with 8 bases in the middle. The CDR3 runs 13 residues.

The gene calls are TRBV4-2 and TRBJ2-5, with 7 bases matching TRBD2. The J call may be incorrect, as the DNA end agrees better with TRBJ2-7. The germline gives CDR1 LGHNA, CDR2 YNFKEQ. The CDR3 is made up of 14 amino acids. The CDR3 DNA sequence: TGTGCCAGCAGCCCCACGGGAGGAGGGTACGAGCAGTACTTC. This sequence encodes CASSPTGGGYEQYF.

The chain is built from TRBV7-9 and TRBJ2-3; perhaps TRBD1 as D (6 bases). Trimming shortened V by 2 bases and J by 0 bases, and 9 bases separated the two germline ends. The CDR3 length is 15 residues. The germline gives CDR1 SEHNR, CDR2 FQNEAQ (reference sequence). This CDR3 reads CASSLWTASTDTQYF. The DNA for the CDR3 is TGTGCCAGCAGCTTATGGACAGCCAGCACAGATACGCAGTATTTT.